This T cell receptor (beta chain) was captured by sequencing in a study of shared clonotypes between healthy human individuals. Study conclusions and caveats: The sole specimen, blood, was sampled, and tissue repertoires likely differ.

Comments on this clone: What it recognizes is unknown.

Several immunoSEQ plates received, in even portions, the genomic DNA of each subset. The sorted-subset replicate PCRs were given around 0.2 ug DNA, which is 31,000 or so T cell genomes. The data were produced by immunoSEQ multiplex PCR, yet TCRdb's version contains in-frame clones alone and is incomplete. Seen here are 2 million to 3 million clones, 93% observed once, and the top ten hold 0.36%. Germline CDR1 MDHEN, CDR2 SYDVKM. J gave up 3 bases and V 7 bases, and 5 bases lay outside the gene matches. This CDR3 comprises 13 residues. The V call is TRBV28, the J call TRBJ2-7; 8 positions agree with TRBD2. This receptor was identified in a man aged 18 to 30 in good health. Some clones in this sample may be carry-over from other donors' samples. The specimen sequenced was naive CD4+ T cells from PBMCs. Subset denoted: CD45RA+ positively selected. CDR3 coding DNA: TGTGCCAGCATGCGGGGGGCAGGCTACGAGCAGTACTTC. This encodes CASMRGAGYEQYF.